This T cell receptor beta chain comes out of a study of T cells in women clearing cervical HPV infection. Study-level background: HLA type could not be excluded as a confounder.

Germline CDR1 SNHLY, CDR2 FYNNEI. The CDR3 spans 16 residues. J lost 4 bases, V lost 4 bases, and 8 bases had no gene match. Assay: immunoSEQ multiplex PCR; the TCRdb copy retains only in-frame clones and omits some. This table holds tens of thousands of clones. Remarks on this clone: The read ends 3 residues before the CDR3 terminus; that terminus is restored from the germline J gene.

This chain links TRBV2 with TRBJ2-1, with 9 bases fitting TRBD2. Specimen: blood buffy coat. This sequence originates from a woman aged 18-70 years with a cervical HPV16 infection that either progressed to CIN3+ or cleared (not recorded which). CDR3 protein: CASSALLAGVYNEQFF. The covered CDR3 bases are TGTGCCAGCAGTGCCTTACTAGCGGGTGTTTACAATGAG.